Below, 5 T cell receptor beta chains from the same sample are listed, as sequenced in a study of blood T cells in healthy people across ages. A sample-barcoded 5' primer and a J-beta primer mix were used in a second PCR of roughly 7 to 11 cycles. TCRdb re-derived calls from the 5' RACE reads in MiXCR, one entry per CDR3 protein. The sample contains about 380,000 distinct CDR3 sequences, 50% to 60% of which appear only once. Sequences were obtained from blood. These receptors were collected from a man aged 55 to 70 in good health.

This clonotype was seen a few times. V usage is TRBV7-2 and J usage is TRBJ2-7; 8 bases match TRBD2. The CDR3 runs 16 residues. Unmatched junction bases numbered 9, after V lost 5 bases and J lost 0 bases. Per germline, CDR1 SGHTA and CDR2 FQGNSA. CDR3 region: CASSPSPGGSSYEQYF. DNA for the CDR3: TGTGCCAGCAGCCCTAGCCCGGGGGGGAGCTCCTACGAGCAGTACTTC. The variable domain in full, completed from reference TRBV7-2 and TRBJ2-7, reads GAGVSQSPSNKVTEKGKDVELRCDPISGHTALYWYRQSLGQGLEFLIYFQGNSAPDKSGLPSDRFSAERTGGSVSTLTIQRTQQEDSAVYLCASSPSPGGSSYEQYFGPGTRLTVT.

This clonotype showed up just a few times. V usage is TRBV12-3 or TRBV12-4 and J usage is TRBJ2-5, with TRBD2 identical over 7 bases. J was trimmed by 2 bases and V by 4 bases; bases with no gene match: 4. The CDR3 extends over 14 amino acids. The CDR3 nucleotides are TGTGCCAGCAGTTCCGGGGGGTCACAAGAGACCCAGTACTTC. This sequence encodes CASSSGGSQETQYF.

The chain employs TRBV11-2 and TRBJ1-4, with unresolved D. Per germline, CDR1 SGHAT and CDR2 FQNNGV. The V end was cut by 1 base, the J end by 7 bases, with 13 bases between. This CDR3 contains 15 residues. The CDR3 protein is CASSLAGGVGEKLFF. CDR3 coding DNA: TGTGCCAGCAGCTTAGCGGGTGGCGTGGGTGAAAAACTGTTTTTT.

This chain links TRBV20-1 with TRBJ2-1, with 9 bases aligning to TRBD2. CDR1 is DFQATT and CDR2 is SNEGSKA in the germline V gene (reference sequence). The CDR3 length is 13 residues. V lost 3 bases to trimming and J lost 9 bases; unmatched junction nucleotides: 6. The CDR3 coding sequence is TGCAGTGCTAGCGGGCTAGCGGGGCCTGAGCAGTTCTTC. Amino acids: CSASGLAGPEQFF.

The table lists this clonotype with a few counts. The rearrangement joins TRBV18 to TRBJ1-6; TRBD1 is a possible D gene (6 bases). Trimming left V 6 bases short and J 10 bases short, with 13 bases between. This CDR3 is 13 amino acids long. Per the germline V gene, CDR1 is KGHSH and CDR2 is LQKENI. The CDR3 protein is CASSGRGDSPLHF. Written as DNA, the CDR3 is TGTGCCAGCTCTGGTAGGGGGGACTCACCCCTCCACTTT.